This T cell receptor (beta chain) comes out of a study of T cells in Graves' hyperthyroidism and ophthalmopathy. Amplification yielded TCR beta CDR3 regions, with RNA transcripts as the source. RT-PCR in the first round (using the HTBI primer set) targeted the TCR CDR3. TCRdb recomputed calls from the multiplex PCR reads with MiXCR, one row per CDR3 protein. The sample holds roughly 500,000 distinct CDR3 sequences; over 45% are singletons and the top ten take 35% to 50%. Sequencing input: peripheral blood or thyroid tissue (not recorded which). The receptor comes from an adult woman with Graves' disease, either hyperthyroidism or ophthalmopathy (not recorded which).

This CDR3 is CASSLSAHGASGRAGTYEQYF. CDR3 sequence (DNA): TGTGCCAGCAGTTTGTCCGCGCACGGGGCTAGCGGGAGGGCCGGTACGTACGAGCAGTACTTC. The chain joins TRBV12-3 or TRBV12-4 to TRBJ2-7; 12 nucleotides line up with TRBD2. Losses at the gene ends were 3 bases for V and 4 bases for J; bases not matched to a gene: 22. This CDR3 is 21 amino acids long.